Following are 3 T cell receptor beta chains from one sample sequenced in a study of control samples from healthy donors and cancer patients. Sequencing used immunoSEQ multiplex PCR; TCRdb keeps in-frame clones, though not all of them. The sample records over 80,000 clones, about 85% being singletons. Sequenced sample: blood. The receptors were gathered from a man aged 30 to 39 in good health.

The rearrangement links TRBV5-6 to TRBJ2-5, with D tentatively TRBD1 (6 bases). This CDR3 region has 15 residues. Germline loops: CDR1 SGHDT, CDR2 YYEEEE. V shed 4 bases and J shed 5 bases, with 18 bases lying between them. CDR3 DNA sequence: TGTGCCAGCAGCAAGTCAGGGGCCGTTTTGGAGACCCAGTACTTC. Translating gives CASSKSGAVLETQYF. Supplemented by reference TRBV5-6 and TRBJ2-5, the full variable domain reads DAGVTQSPTHLIKTRGQQVTLRCSPKSGHDTVSWYQQALGQGPQFIFQYYEEEERQRGNFPDRFSGHQFPNYSSELNVNALLLGDSALYLCASSKSGAVLETQYFGPGTRLLVL.

V usage is TRBV9 and J usage is TRBJ2-2, with TRBD1 matching 8 bases. V was clipped by 4 bases and J by 3 bases; unmatched bases: 23. Germline V gene sequence: CDR1 SGDLS, CDR2 YYNGEE. This CDR3 has 21 amino acids. CDR3 amino acids: CASSPSRPGQEKLYDTGELFF. The DNA for the CDR3 is TGTGCCAGCAGCCCTAGTCGACCGGGACAGGAAAAACTCTATGACACCGGGGAGCTGTTTTTT.

CDR3 nucleotide sequence: TGTGCCAGCAGGGGGGGGACAGGATTGAACACTGAAGCTTTCTTT. Encoded protein: CASRGGTGLNTEAFF. The rearrangement links TRBV7-2 to TRBJ1-1; TRBD1 aligns across 8 bases. The CDR3 consists of 15 residues. Germline assignment: CDR1 SGHTA and CDR2 FQGNSA. The V and J ends lost 6 bases and 0 bases, in that order; junction bases with no gene match: 6.